Listed below are T cell receptor beta chains from one sample, sequenced in a study of cytomegalovirus exposure and HLA in healthy donors. Some clones are missing from TCRdb's copy, which holds only in-frame ones; the method was immunoSEQ multiplex PCR. The repertoire includes around 110,000 clones, roughly four fifths of them detected once, and about 1.6% sits in the top ten. The sample consisted of PBMCs. The receptor set was obtained from a woman in her late teens or twenties in good health and CMV-seronegative. The CDR3 runs from the conserved cysteine through the conserved F or W. D genes are given only for firm matches. Size is stated for part of the rows, as once, few or many counts, or as a class when the clone is expanded.

length,V,D,size,J,CDR3,DNA
13,TRBV18,.,.,TRBJ1-1,CASSPSGNTEAFF,TGTGCCAGCTCACCATCGGGGAACACTGAAGCTTTCTTT
15,TRBV6-5,.,.,TRBJ1-5,CASSYSLDSGQPQHF,TGTGCCAGCAGTTACTCGCTAGATAGCGGTCAGCCCCAGCATTTT
17,TRBV5-1,.,.,TRBJ1-6,CASSEWGETGPPWTLHF,TGCGCCAGCAGCGAGTGGGGAGAGACAGGTCCCCCTTGGACCCTCCACTTT
13,TRBV9,TRBD1,.,TRBJ2-5,CASSGGTGKTQYF,TGTGCCAGCAGCGGCGGGACAGGGAAGACCCAGTACTTC
12,TRBV30,.,.,TRBJ1-2,CAWSLAGYGYTF,TGTGCCTGGAGTTTAGCCGGTTATGGCTACACCTTC
15,TRBV4-1,.,.,TRBJ2-7,CASSQDITGSYEQYF,TGCGCCAGCAGCCAAGATATAACGGGTTCCTACGAGCAGTACTTC
15,TRBV4-1,TRBD1,few,TRBJ1-1,CASSPRQGRYTEAFF,TGCGCCAGCAGCCCAAGACAGGGTCGGTACACTGAAGCTTTCTTT
15,TRBV6-5,.,.,TRBJ1-5,CASSMARAYNQPQHF,TGTGCCAGCAGTATGGCGAGGGCCTACAATCAGCCCCAGCATTTT
15,TRBV5-1,TRBD1,.,TRBJ1-4,CASSVTGTGDEKLFF,TGCGCCAGCAGCGTCACCGGGACAGGGGACGAAAAACTGTTTTTT
14,TRBV28,.,.,TRBJ1-2,CASSHQGLHYGYTF,TGTGCCAGCAGCCATCAGGGTCTACACTATGGCTACACCTTC
14,TRBV27,TRBD2,.,TRBJ2-1,CASSRGGGLNEQFF,TGTGCCAGTTCTAGAGGCGGGGGTCTCAATGAGCAGTTCTTC
16,TRBV19,TRBD1,.,TRBJ1-1,CASSKQGRSKNTEAFF,TGTGCCAGTAGTAAACAGGGGAGGTCAAAGAACACTGAAGCTTTCTTT
17,TRBV16,TRBD1,.,TRBJ1-1,CASSPGPPGQLNTEAFF,TGTGCCAGCAGTCCCGGGCCCCCGGGACAGTTGAACACTGAAGCTTTCTTT
14,TRBV9,.,.,TRBJ1-1,CASSGGTRNTEAFF,TGTGCCAGCAGCGGAGGCACTCGGAACACTGAAGCTTTCTTT
16,TRBV30,.,once,TRBJ2-6,CAWSVLGSSGANVLTF,TGTGCCTGGAGTGTACTGGGCTCCTCTGGGGCCAACGTCCTGACTTTC
12,TRBV28,.,.,TRBJ2-7,CASSLSTWEQYF,TGTGCCAGCAGTTTATCTACGTGGGAGCAGTACTTC
14,TRBV15,.,.,TRBJ1-2,CATSRGPGVDGYTF,TGTGCCACCAGCAGAGGCCCGGGGGTGGATGGCTACACCTTC
15,TRBV7-9,TRBD1,.,TRBJ1-6,CASSLGGQNNSPLHF,TGTGCCAGCAGCTTAGGGGGACAGAATAATTCACCCCTCCACTTT
13,TRBV29-1,.,.,TRBJ1-1,CSVIRVFDTEAFF,TGCAGCGTTATTCGGGTATTCGACACTGAAGCTTTCTTT
15,TRBV9,TRBD1,few,TRBJ2-1,CASSQQGSPYNEQFF,TGTGCCAGCAGCCAACAGGGGTCACCCTACAATGAGCAGTTCTTC
14,TRBV2,.,.,TRBJ1-1,CASRALTRDTEAFF,TGTGCCAGCAGGGCCTTAACCCGGGACACTGAAGCTTTCTTT
15,TRBV25-1,.,few,TRBJ2-2,CASSDGGGNTGELFF,TGTGCCAGCAGTGACGGCGGCGGCAACACCGGGGAGCTGTTTTTT
14,TRBV19,.,.,TRBJ1-5,CASRSLWEGQPQHF,TGTGCCAGTAGATCCCTTTGGGAGGGTCAGCCCCAGCATTTT
14,TRBV15,TRBD1,once,TRBJ2-7,CATSRRGQVDEQYF,TGTGCCACCAGCAGGAGGGGACAGGTTGACGAGCAGTACTTC
14,TRBV28,.,.,TRBJ1-2,CASSRGGTTYGYTF,TGTGCCAGCAGCCGCGGGGGGACAACCTATGGCTACACCTTC
13,TRBV19,TRBD1,.,TRBJ2-7,CASSDRGHNEQYF,TGTGCCAGTAGCGACAGGGGGCACAACGAGCAGTACTTC
14,TRBV30,.,.,TRBJ2-7,CAWSPRAGAYEQYF,TGTGCCTGGAGTCCGCGGGCCGGTGCCTACGAGCAGTACTTC